This entry lists 23 T cell receptor beta chains sequenced from one sample in a study of blood T cell repertoires in COVID-19. Some clones are missing from TCRdb's copy, which holds only in-frame ones; the method was immunoSEQ multiplex PCR. This sample has about 21,000 clones, with approximately 84% found just once. The sample consisted of peripheral blood. All receptors come from a human donor with active COVID-19. The donor label of this sample is uncertain.

The table lists this clone with a count of one. The chain employs TRBV5-1 and TRBJ2-1, with 9 bases that match TRBD1. V shed 0 bases, J shed 9 bases, and the junction held 10 bases outside the gene matches. Germline-derived CDR1 and CDR2 are SGHRS and YFSETQ. This CDR3 has 16 residues. This chain's CDR3 is CASSLGTGAKLGEQFF. The CDR3 DNA is TGCGCCAGCAGCTTGGGGACAGGGGCAAAACTTGGTGAGCAGTTCTTC. The full variable domain, its missing parts supplied by reference TRBV5-1 and TRBJ2-1, is KAGVTQTPRYLIKTRGQQVTLSCSPISGHRSVSWYQQTPGQGLQFLFEYFSETQRNKGNFPGRFSGRQFSNSRSEMNVSTLELGDSALYLCASSLGTGAKLGEQFFGPGTRLTVL.

The CDR3 DNA reads as TGTGCCAGCAGTGAATACGGGGGAGATTCCTACGAGCAGTACTTC. It encodes CASSEYGGDSYEQYF. This chain uses TRBV2 with TRBJ2-7; possibly TRBD2 for D (6 bases). Germline V lookup: CDR1 SNHLY, CDR2 FYNNEI. Trimming cost V 2 bases and J 1 base, with 12 bases left between them. CDR3 length: 15 residues.

This sequence joins TRBV4-2 and TRBJ2-7; maybe TRBD2 (5 bases). CDR3 length equals 15 residues. CDR1 and CDR2 from the germline V gene are LGHNA and YNFKEQ. V lost 1 base and J lost 0, with 10 bases in between. DNA of the CDR3: TGTGCCAGCAGCCAAGTGGGAGACACCTCCTACGAGCAGTACTTC. The encoded protein is CASSQVGDTSYEQYF.

This chain uses TRBV9 with TRBJ1-1; D remains ambiguous. This CDR3 is built from 13 residues. Looked up from germline, CDR1 is SGDLS and CDR2 is YYNGEE. The V and J ends lost 2 bases and 4 bases respectively, with 9 bases between them. CDR3 sequence: CASSVEGGTEAFF. CDR3 bases: TGTGCCAGCAGCGTCGAGGGCGGCACTGAAGCTTTCTTT.

The CDR3: CAWTTGFNSPLHF. The CDR3 DNA follows: TGTGCCTGGACGACAGGGTTTAATTCACCCCTCCACTTT. V gene TRBV30 combines with J gene TRBJ1-6; 7 bases match TRBD1. The CDR3 runs 13 residues. V was clipped by 4 bases and J by 6 bases; unmatched bases: 3. CDR1 and CDR2 from the germline V gene are GTSNPN and SVGIG (reference sequence).

For this clone: Its ends do not fully match the called genes, so a read error is possible. The sample holds other DNA sequences that translate to the same CDR3. The chain employs TRBV10-1 and TRBJ2-7; 12 nucleotides line up with TRBD1. The germline CDR1 and CDR2 sequences are WNHNN and SYGVQD (reference sequence). The CDR3 is made up of 17 amino acids. The chain's CDR3 is CASSEITGTGGFNEQYF. The CDR3, as DNA: TGCGCCAGCAGTGAAATTACCGGGACAGGGGGCTTCAACGAGCAATACTTC.

V is TRBV4-1 and J is TRBJ1-4, with 7 nucleotides matching TRBD1. With V trimmed by 0 bases and J by 8 bases, 9 bases remained unmatched. Germline CDR1 MGHRA, CDR2 YSYEKL. The CDR3 totals 16 residues. The CDR3: CASSQEARQGGEKLFF. In DNA, the CDR3 is TGCGCCAGCAGCCAAGAGGCTAGACAGGGAGGAGAAAAACTGTTTTTT.

The rearrangement links TRBV10-3 to TRBJ2-3, with 11 nucleotides matching TRBD2. The germline CDR1 and CDR2 sequences are ENHRY and SYGVKD. There are 17 residues in the CDR3. With V trimmed by 6 bases and J by 5 bases, 13 bases remained unmatched. The CDR3 loop is CAIRNTTSGSVLDTQYF. CDR3 nucleotides: TGTGCCATCAGAAATACTACTAGCGGGAGTGTATTAGATACGCAGTATTTT.

V is TRBV7-8 and J is TRBJ2-1, with D hard to call. The V and J ends lost 1 base and 0 bases respectively, with 10 bases between them. The CDR3 contains 16 residues. Germline V lookup: CDR1 SGHVS, CDR2 FQNEAQ. The DNA for the CDR3 is TGTGCCAGCAGCTTAGGTAGACTGACCTCCTACAATGAGCAGTTCTTC. The encoded protein is CASSLGRLTSYNEQFF.

The CDR3 sequence is CASSPGLGSNEQFF. The CDR3 DNA is TGTGCCAGCTCACCCGGACTGGGCAGCAATGAGCAGTTCTTC. J is TRBJ2-1 and V is TRBV18; the D gene is possibly TRBD2 (5 bases). This CDR3 is 14 amino acids long. Trimming stripped 3 bases from V and 6 bases from J, with 12 bases between. CDR1 and CDR2 (germline): KGHSH, LQKENI.

The chain has TRBV3-1 (or the pseudogene TRBV3-2) and TRBJ2-6; TRBD1 matches 7 bases. The CDR3 extends over 18 amino acids. The V and J ends lost 1 base and 0 bases, in that order; junction bases with no gene match: 6. Germline values: CDR1 LGHDT, CDR2 YNNKEL (reference sequence). CDR3 nucleotide sequence: TGTGCCAGCAGCCAAGCCCAGGGGGAATTCTCTGGGGCCAACGTCCTGACTTTC. Translating gives CASSQAQGEFSGANVLTF.

J is TRBJ1-2 and V is TRBV6-5, with a weak D call TRBD1 (5 bases). Trimming removed 8 bases at V and 1 base at J, with 14 bases between. Germline V gene data show CDR1 as MNHEY and CDR2 as SVGAGI. This CDR3 is built from 14 residues. The CDR3 is CASRKGQNNYGYTF. The CDR3 nucleotides read TGTGCCAGCCGTAAGGGGCAGAATAACTATGGCTACACCTTC.

The chain combines TRBV7-9 with TRBJ1-2; no clear D gene. The CDR3 has 12 amino acids. The germline gives CDR1 SEHNR, CDR2 FQNEAQ (reference sequence). Trimming shortened V by 5 bases and J by 6 bases, and 10 bases separated the two germline ends. In DNA, the CDR3 is TGTGCCAGCAGCCCTGGCCGGGATGGCTACACCTTC. Protein sequence: CASSPGRDGYTF.

V gene TRBV9 combines with J gene TRBJ2-3, with 10 nucleotides matching TRBD2. This CDR3 region has 17 residues. CDR1 and CDR2 from the germline V gene are SGDLS and YYNGEE. V was pared by 3 bases and J by 0 bases, with 7 bases of the junction left unmatched. The CDR3 sequence is CASSAALAGASTDTQYF. The CDR3 DNA reads TGTGCCAGCAGCGCGGCCCTAGCGGGGGCAAGCACAGATACGCAGTATTTT.

The chain combines TRBV6-4 with TRBJ2-1; TRBD2 matches at 9 bases. In germline, CDR1 is MRHNA, CDR2 SNTAGT. Trimming at V came to 1 base and at J to 6 bases, leaving 4 bases not matched to a gene. The CDR3 is 15 amino acids. The CDR3 DNA follows: TGTGCCAGCAGTGACTTGGCTAGCGGGACCAATGAGCAGTTCTTC. This encodes CASSDLASGTNEQFF.

As concerns this clone: An end of the junction differs from the germline gene, which may be a read error. The CDR3 spells CASSPNTGTGHF. The CDR3 bases are TGTGCCAGCAGTCCAAACACCGGGACAGGTCATTTC. The chain couples TRBV28 to TRBJ2-6; 8 bases match TRBD1. Germline-derived CDR1 and CDR2 are MDHEN and SYDVKM. The CDR3 has 12 amino acids. The whole variable domain, remainder taken from reference TRBV28 and TRBJ2-6, is DVKVTQSSRYLVKRTGEKVFLECVQDMDHENMFWYRQDPGLGLRLIYFSYDVKMKEKGDIPEGYSVSREKKERFSLILESASTNQTSMYLCASSPNTGTGHFGAGSRLTVL.

This clone appeared a single time. The chain carries TRBV7-9 and TRBJ2-7, with D perhaps matching TRBD1 (6 bases). The ends were cut back, 4 bases at V and 2 bases at J, with 9 bases in the middle. The germline V gene encodes CDR1 SEHNR and CDR2 FQNEAQ (reference sequence). This CDR3 spans 13 amino acids. The CDR3 sequence: CASSSRGAYEQYF. DNA for the CDR3: TGTGCCAGCAGCTCCAGGGGTGCCTACGAGCAGTACTTC.

The chain uses TRBV12-3 or TRBV12-4 and TRBJ1-2; 8 bases agree with TRBD1. V gave up 5 bases and J gave up 5 bases; unmatched junction bases: 4. There are 13 residues in the CDR3. The CDR3 nucleotides read TGTGCCAGCAGTGCTACAGGGGGATATGGCTACACCTTC. Translation: CASSATGGYGYTF.

The chain recombines TRBV6-5 with TRBJ2-6, with a tentative D call TRBD2 (5 bases). Germline V gives CDR1 MNHEY, CDR2 SVGAGI. The CDR3 extends over 15 amino acids. The V gene lost 1 base and the J gene lost 2 bases, with 6 bases spanning the gap. In nucleotides, the CDR3 is TGTGCCAGCAGTTACTTCGGGGCTGGGGCCAACGTCCTGACTTTC. Residues: CASSYFGAGANVLTF.

The gene calls are TRBV7-8 and TRBJ1-1, with D possibly being TRBD1 (6 bases). CDR3 length: 13 residues. In germline, CDR1 is SGHVS, CDR2 FQNEAQ. The V end was cut by 5 bases, the J end by 10 bases, with 17 bases between. CDR3 amino acids: CASSNRAGVGAFF. The CDR3 DNA reads TGTGCCAGCAGCAACCGAGCAGGGGTCGGAGCTTTCTTT.

The chain has TRBV5-1 and TRBJ2-1; TRBD2 is a possible D gene (6 bases). Trimming cost V 0 bases and J 4 bases, with 14 bases left between them. CDR3 length equals 16 residues. CDR1 is SGHRS, CDR2 YFSETQ, per germline. CDR3: CASSLAPPGGYNEQFF. Written as DNA, the CDR3 is TGCGCCAGCAGCTTGGCGCCACCCGGGGGTTACAATGAGCAGTTCTTC.

The CDR3 protein is CASSYLSGQPETQYF. The DNA of the CDR3 is TGCGCCAGCAGCTATTTATCCGGACAGCCGGAGACCCAGTACTTC. The J gene is TRBJ2-5, the V gene TRBV5-1; D might be TRBD1 (6 bases). The CDR3 has 15 residues. V lost 3 bases to trimming and J lost 5 bases, with 17 bases between them. Germline assignment: CDR1 SGHRS and CDR2 YFSETQ.

The rearrangement uses TRBV3-1 (or the pseudogene TRBV3-2) and TRBJ2-1; tentative D call: TRBD1 (5 bases). The CDR3 extends over 13 amino acids. Trimming cost V 0 bases and J 15 bases, with 15 bases left between them. CDR1 is LGHDT and CDR2 is YNNKEL in the germline V gene (reference sequence). CDR3 region: CASSQDLGPPPFF. CDR3 nucleotides: TGTGCCAGCAGCCAAGATCTGGGGCCTCCCCCGTTCTTC.